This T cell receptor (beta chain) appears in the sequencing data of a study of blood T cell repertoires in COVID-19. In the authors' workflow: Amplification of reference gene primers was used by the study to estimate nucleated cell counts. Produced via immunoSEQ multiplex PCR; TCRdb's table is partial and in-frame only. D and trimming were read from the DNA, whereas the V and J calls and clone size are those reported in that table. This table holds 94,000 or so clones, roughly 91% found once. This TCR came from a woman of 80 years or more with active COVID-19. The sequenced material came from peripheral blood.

CDR3 residues: CASSPPIGPPTGGYTF. In nucleotides, the CDR3 is TGTGCCAGCTCACCACCGATAGGCCCGCCGACGGGTGGCTACACCTTC. This chain links TRBV18 with TRBJ1-2; D is unresolved. CDR3 size: 16 residues. Between the trimmed V and J ends, which lost 0 bases and 7 bases, there was a span of 18 bases. Germline V gene lookup returns CDR1 KGHSH and CDR2 LQKENI. Together with reference TRBV18 and TRBJ1-2, the CDR3 gives the full variable domain: NAGVMQNPRHLVRRRGQEARLRCSPMKGHSHVYWYRQLPEEGLKFMVYLQKENIIDESGMPKERFSAEFPKEGPSILRIQQVVRGDSAAYFCASSPPIGPPTGGYTFGSGTRLTVV.